This TCR beta chain was sequenced for a study of CXCR3-negative and CXCR3-positive naive CD8 T cells. Study results and limitations: In naive cells, CXCR3-negative and CXCR3-positive subsets had similar TRBV-TRBJ usage; memory cells differed. Upon cryopreservation, CXCR3 expression partially decreased, and most assays used fresh PBMCs.

The CDR3 loop spans 14 amino acids. Per germline, CDR1 SGHDT and CDR2 YYEEEE. Details on this clonotype: What it binds is unknown.

With UMI labels, 5' RACE was used to prepare the TRB cDNA libraries. No DNA is given; TCRdb re-called the 5' RACE reads and lists each CDR3 protein once. The sample data list approximately 52,000 distinct CDR3 sequences. Every CD8+ T cell subset underwent triplicate sorting at some 300,000 cells apiece. The chain couples TRBV5-6 to TRBJ1-2; lacking DNA, the TRBD1 call made by TCRdb goes unchecked. Sequencing input: memory CD8+ T cells from blood. This clonotype originated in a human donor in good health. Some clones in this sample may be carry-over from other donors' samples. CDR3: CASSAGTAGYGYTF.